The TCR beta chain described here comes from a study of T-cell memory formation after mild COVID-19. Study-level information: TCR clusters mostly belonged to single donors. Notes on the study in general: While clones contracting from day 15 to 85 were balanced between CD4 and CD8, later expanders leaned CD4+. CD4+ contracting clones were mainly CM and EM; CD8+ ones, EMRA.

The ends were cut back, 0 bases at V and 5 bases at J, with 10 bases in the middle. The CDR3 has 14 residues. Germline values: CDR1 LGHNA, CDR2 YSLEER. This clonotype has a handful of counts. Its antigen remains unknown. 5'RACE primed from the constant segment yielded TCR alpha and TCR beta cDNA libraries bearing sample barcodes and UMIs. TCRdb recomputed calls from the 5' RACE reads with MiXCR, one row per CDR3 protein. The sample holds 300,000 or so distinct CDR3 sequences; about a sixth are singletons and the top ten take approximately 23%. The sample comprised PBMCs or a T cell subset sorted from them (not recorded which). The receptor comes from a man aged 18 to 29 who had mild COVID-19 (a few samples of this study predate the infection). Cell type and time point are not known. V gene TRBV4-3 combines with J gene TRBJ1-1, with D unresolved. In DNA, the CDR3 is TGCGCCAGCAGCCAAGATCTCGTGTCGACTGAAGCTTTCTTT. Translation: CASSQDLVSTEAFF.